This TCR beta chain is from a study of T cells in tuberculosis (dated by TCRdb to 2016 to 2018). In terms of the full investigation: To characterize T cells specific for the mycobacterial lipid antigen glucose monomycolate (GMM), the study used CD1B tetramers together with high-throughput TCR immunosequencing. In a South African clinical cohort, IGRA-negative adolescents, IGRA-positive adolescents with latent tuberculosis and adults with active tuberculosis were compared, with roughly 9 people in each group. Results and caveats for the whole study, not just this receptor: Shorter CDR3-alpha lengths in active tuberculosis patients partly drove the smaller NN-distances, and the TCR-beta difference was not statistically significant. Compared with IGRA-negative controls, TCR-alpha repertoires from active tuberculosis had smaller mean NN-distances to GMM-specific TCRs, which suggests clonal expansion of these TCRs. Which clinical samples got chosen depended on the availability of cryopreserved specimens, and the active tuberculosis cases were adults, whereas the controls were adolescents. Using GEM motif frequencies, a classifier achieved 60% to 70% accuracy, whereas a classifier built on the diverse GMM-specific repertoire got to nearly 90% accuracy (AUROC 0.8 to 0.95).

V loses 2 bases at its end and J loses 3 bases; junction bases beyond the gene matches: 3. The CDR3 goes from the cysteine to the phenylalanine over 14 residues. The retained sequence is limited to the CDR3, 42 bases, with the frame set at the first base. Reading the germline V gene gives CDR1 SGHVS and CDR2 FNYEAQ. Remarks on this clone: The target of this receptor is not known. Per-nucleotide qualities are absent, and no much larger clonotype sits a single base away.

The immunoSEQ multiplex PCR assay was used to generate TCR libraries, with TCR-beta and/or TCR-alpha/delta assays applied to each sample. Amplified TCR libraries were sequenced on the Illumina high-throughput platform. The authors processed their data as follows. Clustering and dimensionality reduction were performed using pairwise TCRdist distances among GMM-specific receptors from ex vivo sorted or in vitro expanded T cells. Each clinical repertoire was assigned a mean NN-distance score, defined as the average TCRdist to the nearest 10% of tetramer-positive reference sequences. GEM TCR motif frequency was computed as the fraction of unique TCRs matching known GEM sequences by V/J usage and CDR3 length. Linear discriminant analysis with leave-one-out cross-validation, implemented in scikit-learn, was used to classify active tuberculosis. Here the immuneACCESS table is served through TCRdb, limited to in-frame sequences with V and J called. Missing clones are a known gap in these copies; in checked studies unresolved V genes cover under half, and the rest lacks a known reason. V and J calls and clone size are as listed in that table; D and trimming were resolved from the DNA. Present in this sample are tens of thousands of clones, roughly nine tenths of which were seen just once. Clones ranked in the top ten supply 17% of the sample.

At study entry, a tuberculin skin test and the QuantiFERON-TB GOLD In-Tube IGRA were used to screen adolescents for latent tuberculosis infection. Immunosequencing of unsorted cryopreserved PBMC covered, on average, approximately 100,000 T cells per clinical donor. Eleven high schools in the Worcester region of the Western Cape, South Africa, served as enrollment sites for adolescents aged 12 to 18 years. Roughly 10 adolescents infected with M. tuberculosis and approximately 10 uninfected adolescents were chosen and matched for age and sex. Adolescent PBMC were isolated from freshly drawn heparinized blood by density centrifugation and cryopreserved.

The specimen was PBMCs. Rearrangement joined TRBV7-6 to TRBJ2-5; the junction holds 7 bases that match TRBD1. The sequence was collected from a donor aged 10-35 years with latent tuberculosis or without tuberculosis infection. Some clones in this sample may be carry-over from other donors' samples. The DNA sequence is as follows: TGTGCCAGCAGCTTAAGAGGGGGCGAAGAGACCCAGTACTTC. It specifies CASSLRGGEETQYF.